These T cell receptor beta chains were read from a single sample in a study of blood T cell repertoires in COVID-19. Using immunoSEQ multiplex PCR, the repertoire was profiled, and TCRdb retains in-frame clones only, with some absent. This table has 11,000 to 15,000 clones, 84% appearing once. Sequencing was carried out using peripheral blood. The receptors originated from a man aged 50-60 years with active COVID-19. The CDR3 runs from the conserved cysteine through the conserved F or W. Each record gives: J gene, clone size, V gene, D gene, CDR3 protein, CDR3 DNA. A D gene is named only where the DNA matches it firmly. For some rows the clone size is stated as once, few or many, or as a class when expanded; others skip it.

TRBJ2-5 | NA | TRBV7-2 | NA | CASSLRSTENSALKETQYF | TGTGCCAGCAGCTTAAGGAGTACCGAAAATTCCGCCCTAAAAGAGACCCAGTACTTC
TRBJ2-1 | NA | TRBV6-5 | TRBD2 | CASSYSAGIYNEQFF | TGTGCCAGCAGTTACTCAGCGGGAATCTACAATGAGCAGTTCTTC
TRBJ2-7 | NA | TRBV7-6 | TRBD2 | CASSLLAGGQSYEQYF | TGTGCCAGCAGCCTACTAGCGGGAGGGCAATCCTACGAGCAGTACTTC
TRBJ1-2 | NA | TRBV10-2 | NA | CASSENLQGHGYTF | TGCGCCAGCAGTGAGAACCTGCAGGGGCACGGCTACACCTTC
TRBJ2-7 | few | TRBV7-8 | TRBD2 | CASSFETSGLYEQYF | TGTGCCAGCAGCTTTGAGACTAGCGGTTTGTACGAGCAGTACTTC
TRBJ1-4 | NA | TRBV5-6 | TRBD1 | CASSSGQGAFTNEKLFF | TGTGCCAGCAGCTCGGGACAGGGGGCCTTTACTAATGAAAAACTGTTTTTT
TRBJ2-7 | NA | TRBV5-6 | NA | CASSPGQFFYEQYF | TGTGCCAGCAGCCCAGGACAGTTCTTCTACGAGCAGTACTTC
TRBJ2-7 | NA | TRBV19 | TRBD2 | CASSILASGRTPGEQYF | TGTGCCAGTAGTATATTGGCTAGCGGGAGGACCCCGGGCGAGCAGTACTTC
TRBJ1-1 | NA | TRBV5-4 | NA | CASSYRGGNTEAFF | TGTGCCAGCAGCTATCGGGGGGGGAACACTGAAGCTTTCTTT
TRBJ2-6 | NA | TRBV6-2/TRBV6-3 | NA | CASSSVSFSGANVLTF | TGTGCCAGCAGTTCAGTTTCCTTCTCTGGGGCCAACGTCCTGACTTTC
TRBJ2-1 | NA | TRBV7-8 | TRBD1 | CASSSGQRNEQFF | TGTGCCAGCAGCTCGGGACAGCGGAATGAGCAGTTCTTC
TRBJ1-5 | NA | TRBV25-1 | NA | CASSDRGSNQPQHF | TGTGCCAGCAGTGACAGGGGCAGCAATCAGCCCCAGCATTTT
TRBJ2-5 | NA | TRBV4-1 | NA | CASSQDWAGEQETQYF | TGCGCCAGCAGCCAAGATTGGGCAGGGGAACAAGAGACCCAGTACTTC
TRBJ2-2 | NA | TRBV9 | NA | CASSAPGTPGKLFF | TGTGCCAGCAGTGCACCCGGGACTCCGGGAAAGCTGTTTTTT
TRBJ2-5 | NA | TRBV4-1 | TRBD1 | CASSQGQGLSQETQYF | TGCGCCAGCAGCCAAGGACAGGGTTTAAGCCAAGAGACCCAGTACTTC
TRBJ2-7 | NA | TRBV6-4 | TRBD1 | CASSLTGTDYEQYF | TGTGCCAGCAGTCTAACCGGGACAGACTACGAGCAGTACTTC
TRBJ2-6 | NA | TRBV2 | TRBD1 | CASRDTGGAGANVLTF | TGTGCCAGCAGAGACACAGGGGGCGCTGGGGCCAACGTCCTGACTTTC
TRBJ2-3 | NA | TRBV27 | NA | CASSFTETDTQYF | TGTGCCAGCAGTTTCACCGAGACAGATACGCAGTATTTT
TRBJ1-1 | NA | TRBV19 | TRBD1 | CASTIPTGVYTEAFF | TGTGCCAGTACCATACCGACAGGGGTATACACTGAAGCTTTCTTT
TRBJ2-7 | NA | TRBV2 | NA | CASSETKGGEQYF | TGTGCCAGCAGCGAAACTAAAGGGGGCGAGCAGTACTTC
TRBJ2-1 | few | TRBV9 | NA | CASSVDGLHNEQFF | TGTGCCAGCAGCGTGGATGGACTACACAATGAGCAGTTCTTC
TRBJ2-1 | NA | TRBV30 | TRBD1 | CAWTMGQGGRNEQFF | TGTGCCTGGACGATGGGACAGGGAGGTCGTAATGAGCAGTTCTTC